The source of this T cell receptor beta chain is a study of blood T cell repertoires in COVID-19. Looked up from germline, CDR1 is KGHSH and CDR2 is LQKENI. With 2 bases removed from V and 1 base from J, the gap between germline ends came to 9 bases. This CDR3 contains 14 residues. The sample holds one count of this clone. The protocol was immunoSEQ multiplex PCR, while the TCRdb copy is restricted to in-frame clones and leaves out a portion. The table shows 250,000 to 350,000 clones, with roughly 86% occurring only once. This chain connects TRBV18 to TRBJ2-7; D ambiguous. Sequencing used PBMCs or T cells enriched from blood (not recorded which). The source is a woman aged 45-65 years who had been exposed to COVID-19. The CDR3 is CASSPGQHSYEQYF. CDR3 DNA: TGTGCCAGCTCACCAGGGCAGCATTCCTACGAGCAGTACTTC.